This T cell receptor (beta chain) was recorded in a study of post-analysis software for immune sequencing data (dated by TCRdb to between 2015 and 2016). For the study in its entirety: Recorded disease courses included relapsing-remitting, secondary progressive and progressive-relapsing multiple sclerosis, with some patients lacking subtype annotation. A subset of samples was prepared in parallel using single-end sample barcoding, then pooled and co-amplified after Illumina adapter ligation. The patient repertoires were set against eleven to twelve previously published healthy control repertoires from donors whose ages ranged from roughly 6 to 25 years.

About this clonotype itself: Its antigen specificity is not known. No clone much larger than this one lies a single base away; base qualities are absent.

Here V drops 4 bases and J drops 2 bases, and the junction holds 5 bases not matched to any gene. Measured from the cysteine to the phenylalanine, the CDR3 is 17 residues long. Only the CDR3 part of the read is kept: 51 bases, read in frame from the first base. CDR1 and CDR2, looked up from the germline V gene, are SGHTA and FQGTGA. Library prep was done by PCR. Instrument on record: Illumina HiSeq 2500. To reduce PCR and sequencing biases, unique molecular identifiers were built into the TCR beta cDNA libraries. Per 1 to 10 million input T cells, some 500,000 cDNA molecules were obtained, such that each molecule approximated one T cell. The same protocol used for the earlier healthy control dataset was applied to prepare and sequence the patient libraries. Samples belonging to the same batch were prepared together, multiplexed and sequenced on a shared HiSeq lane. The source study handled its data this way. MIGEC handled the raw barcoded reads, throwing out single-read molecular identifier groups before consensus assembly and CDR3 extraction. VDJtools was used for post-analysis of the clonotype tables, and diversity was normalized by down-sampling every dataset to the size of the smallest sample. To correct batch-related cross-sample contamination, repertoire overlap clustering matched CDR3 amino acid sequences but not nucleotide sequences. The raw public reads went through TCRdb reprocessing: fastp at Q25, MiXCR clone calling, in-frame beta chains kept. Every entry covers one CDR3 protein and lists the most common genes and DNA from its rows. These V and J calls derive from TCRdb rather than the authors' analysis. The sample records 160,000 or so distinct CDR3 sequences, roughly 40% of which are singletons. Under 30% of the sample is taken by the ten largest.

The paper's findings and limits, for the study overall: Multiple sclerosis patients had significantly lower normalized Chao1 diversity than controls, a result that suggests substantial peripheral T-cell clonal expansion. Direct clustering with F measure revealed strong co-clustering of samples prepared in the same batch, which led to a batch-effect correction. The control group was slightly older than the multiple sclerosis patient group. Significantly higher frequencies in patients than in controls were found for about 5 TRBV segments, including TRBV5-6, TRBV5-1 and TRBV20-1.

The time point tag for this specimen amounts to: second blood draw from one MS patient after hematopoietic stem cell transplantation. To demonstrate the VDJtools post-analysis software, the study profiled TCR beta repertoires from the peripheral blood of about 13 young patients with multiple sclerosis. Multiple sclerosis patients were children and adolescents aged 6 to 15 years. Source: blood, taken after autologous hematopoietic stem cell transplantation. The chain is encoded by TRBV7-3 joined to TRBJ2-3; 14 central nucleotides agree with TRBD2. This sequence originates from a girl between 5 and 17 years old with multiple sclerosis. Donor details come from another sample of the same person, matched by shared clones. DNA sequence: TGTGCCAGCAGCTCCGGACTAGCGGGGGGTTACACAGATACGCAGTATTTT. Its coded protein is CASSSGLAGGYTDTQYF.